This T cell receptor beta chain was identified during a study of blood T cells in healthy people across ages. Total RNA extraction produced at least 5 micrograms (per sample) for the study. Deletions cut 4 bases from V and 6 bases from J, with 8 bases between. Looked up from germline, CDR1 is MDHEN and CDR2 is SYDVKM. CDR3 length equals 12 residues. This clonotype was observed a few times. Combining a sample-barcoded 5' primer with a J-beta primer mix, a second PCR ran for roughly 7 to 12 cycles. The template-switch adaptor, which had 12 random nucleotides, put a tag on each cDNA molecule. Samples each returned at least 3 million CDR3-containing paired-end reads. A single record per CDR3 protein comes from TCRdb applying MiXCR to the 5' RACE reads. The sample has about 680,000 distinct CDR3 sequences, around 48% seen once; the top ten hold under 35%.

V and J are TRBV28 and TRBJ2-3, with D unresolved. The sequence came from a woman in her sixties or seventies in good health. Input material: blood. The CDR3 region is CASSYPSDTQYF. Written as DNA, the CDR3 is TGTGCCAGCAGTTACCCCAGCGATACGCAGTATTTT.